The rows below give T cell receptor beta chains drawn from one sample of a study of identical twins. TCRdb called the 5' RACE reads again in MiXCR, with one record for every CDR3 protein. The sample carries 1.5 million to 2 million distinct CDR3 sequences, about 31% recorded once. Sequenced material: cord blood. Receptor source: a newborn girl in good health. Each CDR3 is given without its conserved first and last residue.

V gene: TRBV12-3/TRBV12-4
J gene: TRBJ2-1
CDR3 length: 13
CDR3 protein: ASTLGQGPYNEQF

V gene: TRBV20-1
J gene: TRBJ2-7
CDR3 length: 14
CDR3 protein: SARDSTSGSLGEQY

V gene: TRBV6-2/TRBV6-3
J gene: TRBJ2-1
CDR3 length: 10
CDR3 protein: ASSYFGDEQF

V gene: TRBV20-1
J gene: TRBJ2-7
CDR3 length: 13
CDR3 protein: SARARQGSSYEQY

V gene: TRBV10-3
J gene: TRBJ2-7
CDR3 length: 12
CDR3 protein: AISRTGPSYEQY

V gene: TRBV2
J gene: TRBJ1-2
CDR3 length: 8
CDR3 protein: ASSAQGYT

V gene: TRBV11-2
J gene: TRBJ2-1
CDR3 length: 15
CDR3 protein: ASRTSGRGGFYNEQF

V gene: TRBV3-1
J gene: TRBJ2-7
CDR3 length: 13
CDR3 protein: ASSHGLISSYEQY

V gene: TRBV6-6
J gene: TRBJ1-1
CDR3 length: 10
CDR3 protein: APRDRNTEAF

V gene: TRBV27
J gene: TRBJ2-1
CDR3 length: 12
CDR3 protein: ASRTGQASNEQF

V gene: TRBV5-1
J gene: TRBJ2-1
CDR3 length: 13
CDR3 protein: ASSLSPKGLDEQF

V gene: TRBV20-1
J gene: TRBJ2-3
CDR3 length: 12
CDR3 protein: SARDSARTDTQY

V gene: TRBV6-5
J gene: TRBJ2-4
CDR3 length: 14
CDR3 protein: ASTNTEALAKNIQY

V gene: TRBV20-1
J gene: TRBJ2-2
CDR3 length: 12
CDR3 protein: SARGLADTGELF

V gene: TRBV11-3
J gene: TRBJ2-1
CDR3 length: 12
CDR3 protein: ASSSSRTHNEQF

V gene: TRBV12-3/TRBV12-4
J gene: TRBJ2-7
CDR3 length: 13
CDR3 protein: ASSLGRVTSYEQY

V gene: TRBV20-1
J gene: TRBJ2-3
CDR3 length: 11
CDR3 protein: SAGRQGTDTQY

V gene: TRBV21-1
J gene: TRBJ2-3
CDR3 length: 9
CDR3 protein: TSSKPDTQY

V gene: TRBV12-3/TRBV12-4
J gene: TRBJ1-2
CDR3 length: 10
CDR3 protein: ASGASPRGYT

V gene: TRBV2
J gene: TRBJ1-1
CDR3 length: 12
CDR3 protein: ASSELGVYTEAF

V gene: TRBV7-9
J gene: TRBJ1-1
CDR3 length: 10
CDR3 protein: ASSSLSTEAF

V gene: TRBV20-1
J gene: TRBJ2-7
CDR3 length: 15
CDR3 protein: SARDEQSGPNSYEQY

V gene: TRBV3-1
J gene: TRBJ2-1
CDR3 length: 11
CDR3 protein: ASSQETRNEQF

V gene: TRBV3-1
J gene: TRBJ1-2
CDR3 length: 10
CDR3 protein: ASSRGNCGYT

V gene: TRBV12-3/TRBV12-4
J gene: TRBJ2-2
CDR3 length: 14
CDR3 protein: ASSLPSGRGTGELF

V gene: TRBV20-1
J gene: TRBJ1-5
CDR3 length: 12
CDR3 protein: SAPSRTKNQPQH